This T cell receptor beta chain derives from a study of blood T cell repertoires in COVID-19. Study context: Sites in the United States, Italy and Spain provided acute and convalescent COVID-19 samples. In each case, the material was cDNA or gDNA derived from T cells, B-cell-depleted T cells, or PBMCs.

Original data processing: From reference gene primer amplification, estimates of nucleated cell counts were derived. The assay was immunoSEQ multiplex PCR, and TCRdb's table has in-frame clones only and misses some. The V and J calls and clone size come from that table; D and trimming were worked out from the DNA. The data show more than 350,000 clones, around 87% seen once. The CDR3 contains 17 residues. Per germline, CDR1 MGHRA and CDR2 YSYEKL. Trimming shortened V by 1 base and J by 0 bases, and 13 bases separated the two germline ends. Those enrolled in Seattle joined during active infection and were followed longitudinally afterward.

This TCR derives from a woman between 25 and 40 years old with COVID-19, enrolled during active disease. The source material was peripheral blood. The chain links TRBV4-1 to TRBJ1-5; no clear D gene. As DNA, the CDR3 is TGCGCCAGCAGCCAAGGGGCCCCAGGATTTAGCAATCAGCCCCAGCATTTT. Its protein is CASSQGAPGFSNQPQHF.